A selection of T cell receptor beta chains follows, all from one sample in a study of siplizumab effects on memory and regulatory T cells. Profiling relied on immunoSEQ multiplex PCR, and the TCRdb table lists in-frame clones only, not all of them. The table includes roughly 100,000 clones, 80% to 95% detected once. The source material was CD8+ T cells sorted from blood. The receptors stem from a human donor in good health. Each CDR3 is given with its conserved first and last residue. The D gene is left open where the match is weak. Expanded clones get a size class; other rows say once, few or many, or leave the size out.

TRBV7-9	NA	13	TRBJ2-7	NA	TGTGCCAGCAGCTTACCGGGACTCTCCGAGCAGTACTTC	CASSLPGLSEQYF
TRBV30	NA	12	TRBJ2-2	NA	TGTGCCTGGAGTGGGGGGACCGGGGAGCTGTTTTTT	CAWSGGTGELFF
TRBV5-1	TRBD1	15	TRBJ2-7	NA	TGCGCCAGCAGGACATGGACAGGGGGTTACGACGAGCAGTACTTC	CASRTWTGGYDEQYF
TRBV19	TRBD2	14	TRBJ2-2	NA	TGTGCCAGTAGAGGGCTAGCGGGGACCGGGGAGCTGTTTTTT	CASRGLAGTGELFF
TRBV11-2	NA	11	TRBJ2-3	once	TGTGCCAGCAGCATTCCGGATACGCAGTATTTT	CASSIPDTQYF
TRBV5-6	TRBD1	15	TRBJ1-1	NA	TGTGCCAGCAGCGACCGGGACAGAATGAACACTGAAGCTTTCTTT	CASSDRDRMNTEAFF
TRBV4-3	TRBD1	15	TRBJ1-2	NA	TGCGCCAGCAGCCACCGGGGGGACAGGGTTGAGGGCTACACCTTC	CASSHRGDRVEGYTF
TRBV4-1	NA	16	TRBJ2-7	NA	TGCGCCAGCAGCCAAGTGACCGGGAGATTACGGAACGAGCAGTACTTC	CASSQVTGRLRNEQYF
TRBV7-3	TRBD1	15	TRBJ2-5	NA	TGTGCCAGCAGCTCCGGACAGGGGGGGCGAGAGACCCAGTACTTC	CASSSGQGGRETQYF
TRBV4-1	NA	18	TRBJ1-6	NA	TGCGCCAGCAGCCAAGATGAATGGGGCAGGACAACTAATTCACCCCTCCACTTT	CASSQDEWGRTTNSPLHF
TRBV7-8	NA	18	TRBJ2-7	NA	TGTGCCAGCAGCTTAGCATCGGGTTGGACTTATAGCTCCTACGAGCAGTACTTC	CASSLASGWTYSSYEQYF
TRBV5-6	TRBD1	18	TRBJ1-4	NA	TGTGCCAGCAGCGCGGGACAGGGGGCTTCTGGCACTAATGAAAAACTGTTTTTT	CASSAGQGASGTNEKLFF
TRBV7-9	NA	15	TRBJ2-1	once	TGTGCCAGCAGCTTAGCGCCTAGCTTCTACAATGAGCAGTTCTTC	CASSLAPSFYNEQFF
TRBV9	TRBD2	17	TRBJ2-1	NA	TGTGCCAGCAGCGTAGACCCGGGACTAGCGTCTATGAATGAGCAGTTCTTC	CASSVDPGLASMNEQFF
TRBV6-5	TRBD1	15	TRBJ1-2	NA	TGTGCCAGCAGGCTGGGACAGGGGGCCGTCTATGGCTACACCTTC	CASRLGQGAVYGYTF
TRBV7-9	NA	14	TRBJ1-1	NA	TGTGCCAGCAGCTTAGTTTCATTGAACACTGAAGCTTTCTTT	CASSLVSLNTEAFF
TRBV5-6	TRBD2	15	TRBJ2-1	few	TGTGCCAGCAGCCTGATGTTAGGGGACTACAGTGAGCAGTTCTTC	CASSLMLGDYSEQFF
TRBV6-6	NA	10	TRBJ2-1	NA	TGTGCCAGCAGATCCAATGAGCAGTTCTTC	CASRSNEQFF
TRBV11-3	NA	12	TRBJ2-1	NA	TGTGCCAGCAGCTTAGGTTTCGGTGAGCAGTTCTTC	CASSLGFGEQFF
TRBV19	TRBD1	15	TRBJ2-7	once	TGTGCCAGTAGGGCTGTGGGACAGCCTATCTACGAGCAGTACTTC	CASRAVGQPIYEQYF
TRBV4-3	NA	13	TRBJ1-2	once	TGCGCCAGCAGCCAAGATGCAGTATATGGCTACACCTTC	CASSQDAVYGYTF
TRBV19	NA	14	TRBJ2-7	few	TGTGCCAGTAGTATAGACGAGGGGACCTACGAGCAGTACTTC	CASSIDEGTYEQYF
TRBV11-3	NA	14	TRBJ2-5	NA	TGTGCCAGCAGCTTAGTTGGGGGGCAAGAGACCCAGTACTTC	CASSLVGGQETQYF
TRBV10-1	TRBD2	14	TRBJ2-1	once	TGCGCCAGCAGTGATCGGGGGGGGCCGAATGAGCAGTTCTTC	CASSDRGGPNEQFF